The 30 T cell receptor beta chains below come from one sample, sequenced in a study of identical twins. MiXCR, applied by TCRdb to the 5' RACE reads, yields one record per CDR3 protein. The sample records under 450,000 distinct CDR3 sequences, 15% to 20% being singletons. Sample: naive T cells sorted from blood. The receptor source for this set is a man aged 45-65 years in good health.

This clonotype was recorded a few times. The gene calls are TRBV10-3 and TRBJ2-2; weak D call: TRBD2 (7 bases). Per the germline V gene, CDR1 is ENHRY and CDR2 is SYGVKD. The CDR3 contains 16 residues. The ends were cut back, 3 bases at V and 5 bases at J, with 16 bases in the middle. The CDR3 is CAISERGGGTTGELFF. CDR3 coding DNA: TGTGCCATCAGTGAAAGGGGGGGGGGCACAACCGGGGAGCTGTTTTTT.

This clonotype was observed at least ten times. The chain employs TRBV27 and TRBJ2-5; D gene uncertain. This CDR3 is 13 amino acids long. Trimming left V 5 bases short and J 5 bases short, with 12 bases between. CDR1 is MNHEY, CDR2 SMNVEV, per germline (reference sequence). The CDR3 DNA follows: TGTGCCAGCAGTCCGACGTATGTGGAGACCCAGTACTTC. Its translation is CASSPTYVETQYF.

The rearrangement uses TRBV28 and TRBJ1-2; 7 bases match TRBD1. The junction had 15 bases not matched to a gene; V was cut back by 6 bases and J by 8 bases. This CDR3 is built from 15 residues. Looked up from germline, CDR1 is MDHEN and CDR2 is SYDVKM. CDR3 DNA: TGTGCCAGCAGCCTGAACAGAAGGGGGCTCCCCGGCTACACCTTC. Amino acids: CASSLNRRGLPGYTF.

CDR3 nucleotide sequence: TGTGCCAGCAGTGGCTGGACTACCGACGACGAGCAGTACTTC. Translating it yields CASSGWTTDDEQYF. V gene TRBV25-1 combines with J gene TRBJ2-7; D perhaps matches TRBD2 (6 bases). This CDR3 has 14 amino acids. V shed 4 bases and J shed 5 bases, with 15 bases lying between them. The V gene's germline CDR1 is MGHDK and CDR2 SYGVNS.

This clonotype appeared a single time. The V call is TRBV28, the J call TRBJ1-6; no clear D. The germline CDR1 and CDR2 sequences are MDHEN and SYDVKM. Trimming left V 8 bases short and J 2 bases short, with 7 bases between. This CDR3 contains 13 residues. This chain's CDR3 is CASRGTYNSPLHF. The CDR3 nucleotides read TGTGCCAGCCGGGGTACCTATAATTCACCCCTCCACTTT.

This clonotype was seen a handful of times. The V call is TRBV5-6, the J call TRBJ2-2; the D is unclear. V lost 4 bases, J lost 4 bases, and 11 bases lay in between. Looked up from germline, CDR1 is SGHDT and CDR2 is YYEEEE. CDR3 length equals 14 residues. The CDR3 loop is CASSPLFSTGELFF. The CDR3 coding sequence is TGTGCCAGCAGCCCCCTATTTTCCACCGGGGAGCTGTTTTTT.

The chain links TRBV7-9 to TRBJ2-3; D remains ambiguous. Germline loops: CDR1 SEHNR, CDR2 FQNEAQ (reference sequence). The CDR3 runs 16 residues. V dropped 2 bases and J dropped 1 base, with 13 bases sitting between them. The CDR3 reads CASSLMAVYGTDTQYF. The CDR3 nucleotides read TGTGCCAGCAGCTTAATGGCGGTATATGGCACAGATACGCAGTATTTT.

This clonotype showed up many times. V and J are TRBV21-1 and TRBJ2-1; the DNA was not used to check the table's D call, TRBD2. TRBV21-1 is assigned pseudogene status. This CDR3 has 17 residues. CDR3 nucleotides: TGTGCCAGCAGCAAAAGGAGGGCTAGCGGGAGCTACAATGAGCAGTTCTTC. Protein product: CASSKRRASGSYNEQFF.

This clonotype was counted ten times or more. This chain uses TRBV11-1 with TRBJ2-1, with a possible D match to TRBD1 (6 bases). Germline V gives CDR1 SGHAT, CDR2 FQDESV (reference sequence). CDR3 length: 20 residues. Trimming cost V 0 bases and J 3 bases, with 24 bases left between them. The CDR3 protein is CASSLAAGWGRDNYYNEQFF. In DNA, the CDR3 is TGTGCCAGCAGCTTAGCAGCAGGATGGGGCCGGGACAATTACTACAATGAGCAGTTCTTC.

Note on this clonotype: One base away lies a much larger clone, so this may be a sequencing read error. The chain has TRBV29-1 and TRBJ2-3; D gene uncertain. The V end lost 8 bases, the J end lost 5 bases, and 17 bases lay between the germline ends. The length of the CDR3 is 13 residues. CDR1 is SQVTM, CDR2 ANQGSEA, per germline. Here the CDR3 reads CSSARWDGDTQYF. In nucleotides, the CDR3 is TGCAGCTCGGCTCGTTGGGATGGAGATACGCAGTATTTT.

The sample holds many counts of this clonotype. The chain carries TRBV19 and TRBJ2-2, with TRBD1 identical over 7 bases. The CDR3 loop spans 17 amino acids. V lost 4 bases and J lost 6; bases outside the gene matches: 14. CDR1 LNHDA and CDR2 SQIVND come from the germline V gene (reference sequence). CDR3 residues: CASSSDLGRGRAGELFF. In DNA, the CDR3 is TGTGCCAGTAGTAGCGACCTCGGAAGGGGGCGCGCCGGGGAGCTGTTTTTT. The complete variable domain, with remaining parts taken from reference TRBV19 and TRBJ2-2, reads DGGITQSPKYLFRKEGQNVTLSCEQNLNHDAMYWYRQDPGQGLRLIYYSQIVNDFQKGDIAEGYSVSREKKESFPLTVTSAQKNPTAFYLCASSSDLGRGRAGELFFGEGSRLTVL.

This clonotype turned up a few times. The gene calls are TRBV11-2 and TRBJ2-3, with 8 bases identical to TRBD2. CDR1 and CDR2 (germline): SGHAT, FQNNGV. V trimming: 5 bases; J trimming: 0 bases; junction bases outside the gene matches: 16. The CDR3 spans 19 residues. The CDR3, as DNA: TGTGCCAGCAGCAAAACGGATCTCCTCGGGGGGGCTAGCACAGATACGCAGTATTTT. It yields the protein CASSKTDLLGGASTDTQYF. The whole variable domain, filled in from reference TRBV11-2 and TRBJ2-3, reads EAGVAQSPRYKIIEKRQSVAFWCNPISGHATLYWYQQILGQGPKLLIQFQNNGVVDDSQLPKDRFSAERLKGVDSTLKIQPAKLEDSAVYLCASSKTDLLGGASTDTQYFGPGTRLTVL.

This clonotype has at least ten counts. J is TRBJ2-1 and V is TRBV27, with no clear D. The V end was cut by 3 bases, the J end by 0 bases, with 9 bases between. Germline CDR1 reads MNHEY; CDR2 reads SMNVEV (reference sequence). CDR3 length: 15 residues. The CDR3 sequence is CASSFRVSSYNEQFF. The DNA of the CDR3 is TGTGCCAGCAGTTTTAGGGTGAGCTCCTACAATGAGCAGTTCTTC.

This clonotype was seen many times. The chain has TRBV15 and TRBJ2-7, with unresolved D. The V and J ends lost 3 bases and 2 bases respectively, with 11 bases between them. The CDR3 is 14 amino acids. The germline gives CDR1 LNHNV, CDR2 YYDKDF (reference sequence). The CDR3 reads CATSSGYTAYEQYF. The CDR3 DNA follows: TGTGCCACCAGCAGCGGATACACAGCCTACGAGCAGTACTTC.

This clonotype has at least ten counts. The V gene is TRBV5-6, the J gene TRBJ2-2, with 14 positions matching TRBD2. This CDR3 has 19 amino acids. V was clipped by 1 base and J by 4 bases; unmatched bases: 9. The germline gives CDR1 SGHDT, CDR2 YYEEEE. This CDR3 reads CASSLLTSGGAYGTGELFF. CDR3 coding DNA: TGTGCCAGCAGCTTGCTGACTAGCGGGGGGGCCTATGGCACCGGGGAGCTGTTTTTT.

This clonotype was counted a single time. The CDR3 reads CASRPTGAGELFF. The CDR3 DNA reads TGTGCCAGCAGACCAACAGGGGCCGGGGAGCTGTTTTTT. This chain links TRBV27 with TRBJ2-2; 7 bases match TRBD1. The germline V gene has CDR1 MNHEY and CDR2 SMNVEV (reference sequence). V was pared by 6 bases and J by 6 bases, with 4 bases of the junction left unmatched. The CDR3 is 13 residues long.

In regard to this clonotype: Germline is not matched at one junction end, which may reflect a read error. This chain links TRBV20-1 with TRBJ2-3; D ambiguous. Germline values: CDR1 DFQATT, CDR2 SNEGSKA (reference sequence). The CDR3 is made up of 11 amino acids. In nucleotides, the CDR3 is TGCAGTGCTGGAGACTCGGATACGCAGTATTTT. Amino acid sequence: CSAGDSDTQYF.

This sequence joins TRBV2 and TRBJ2-1, with 9 bases aligning to TRBD1. CDR3 length: 15 residues. The trim removed 3 bases at V and 3 bases at J, leaving 3 bases unmatched. The germline V gene encodes CDR1 SNHLY and CDR2 FYNNEI. The CDR3, as DNA: TGTGCCAGCAGTGAGGGACAGGGTGGCTACAATGAGCAGTTCTTC. Protein: CASSEGQGGYNEQFF.

J is TRBJ1-1 and V is TRBV20-1; unclear D gene. Germline V gene sequence: CDR1 DFQATT, CDR2 SNEGSKA (reference sequence). Between the trimmed V and J ends, which lost 4 bases and 0 bases, there was a span of 6 bases. The CDR3 length is 12 residues. CDR3 residues: CSAKFVNTEAFF. The CDR3, as DNA: TGCAGTGCTAAGTTCGTGAACACTGAAGCTTTCTTT.

This clonotype came up many times. The chain recombines TRBV20-1 with TRBJ1-5; 9 bases map to TRBD1. After removal of 6 bases from V and 0 bases from J, the junction contained 12 bases not matched to a gene. The V gene's germline CDR1 is DFQATT and CDR2 SNEGSKA (reference sequence). The CDR3 length is 17 residues. The CDR3 reads CSAGPGQGLYSNQPQHF. The DNA of the CDR3 is TGCAGTGCCGGACCGGGACAGGGATTATATAGCAATCAGCCCCAGCATTTT.

The V and J genes are TRBV5-1 and TRBJ1-1, with D tentatively TRBD1 (5 bases). The CDR3 consists of 18 residues. Germline CDR1 is SGHRS and CDR2 is YFSETQ. Trimming cost V 0 bases and J 0 bases, with 18 bases left between them. CDR3 loop: CASSLGRDHGSMNTEAFF. CDR3 nucleotide sequence: TGCGCCAGCAGCTTGGGCCGGGACCACGGATCGATGAACACTGAAGCTTTCTTT.

The sample holds many counts of this clonotype. This chain links TRBV9 with TRBJ1-3, with 12 bases lining up with TRBD1. The junction had 8 bases not matched to a gene; V was cut back by 0 bases and J by 10 bases. This CDR3 has 16 residues. From germline, CDR1 is SGDLS and CDR2 YYNGEE. CDR3 nucleotides: TGTGCCAGCAGCGTAGTCGGGACAGGGGGCCCCGATACCATATATTTT. Residues: CASSVVGTGGPDTIYF.

This clonotype was counted ten times or more. This chain connects TRBV7-2 to TRBJ1-2; possibly TRBD1 for D (6 bases). CDR1 is SGHTA and CDR2 is FQGNSA in the germline V gene. Trimming left V 3 bases short and J 5 bases short, with 13 bases between. The CDR3 has 14 residues. CDR3 coding DNA: TGTGCCAGCAGCTTGAGTCAGGGGATATATGGCTACACCTTC. Amino acids: CASSLSQGIYGYTF.

The chain carries TRBV6-1 and TRBJ2-7, with D perhaps matching TRBD1 (6 bases). The CDR3 covers 14 residues. Trimming removed 5 bases at V and 1 base at J, with 12 bases between. Per the germline V gene, CDR1 is MNHNS and CDR2 is SASEGT. Written as DNA, the CDR3 is TGTGCCAGCAGTACACACAGGGCTTCCTACGAGCAGTACTTC. Translation: CASSTHRASYEQYF.

This clonotype appeared a few times. The rearrangement links TRBV9 to TRBJ2-1; 9 bases match TRBD1. From germline, CDR1 is SGDLS and CDR2 YYNGEE. The CDR3 has 15 residues. V lost 4 bases and J lost 5; bases outside the gene matches: 7. CDR3 in DNA: TGTGCCAGCAGCACCCCGGGACAGGGAAACAATGAGCAGTTCTTC. Translation gives CASSTPGQGNNEQFF.

This clonotype was seen only a few times. This rearrangement joins TRBV28 to TRBJ2-7, with TRBD1 matching over 10 bases. This CDR3 spans 17 amino acids. Looked up from germline, CDR1 is MDHEN and CDR2 is SYDVKM. With 1 base clipped from V and 3 bases from J, the junction kept 9 bases outside the gene matches. The CDR3 is CASSLSYFRDRGYEQYF. In DNA, the CDR3 is TGTGCCAGCAGTTTATCCTATTTCCGGGACAGGGGCTACGAGCAGTACTTC.

The genes are TRBV12-3 or TRBV12-4 and TRBJ2-2; weak D call: TRBD2 (6 bases). V was trimmed by 9 bases and J by 2 bases, leaving 13 bases between them. CDR3 length equals 14 residues. The CDR3 DNA follows: TGTGCCAGTACCGGGAGCCTAAACACCGGGGAGCTGTTTTTT. Its translation is CASTGSLNTGELFF.

In this sample, this clonotype turned up many times. The chain uses TRBV11-2 and TRBJ2-3, with TRBD2 matching over 12 bases. From germline, CDR1 is SGHAT and CDR2 FQNNGV. V trimming: 2 bases; J trimming: 4 bases; junction bases outside the gene matches: 7. CDR3 size: 17 residues. The CDR3 nucleotides read TGTGCCAGCAGCTTATATCTAGCGGGGGGGCTGCCAGATACGCAGTATTTT. Translating gives CASSLYLAGGLPDTQYF. Looking up the rest from reference TRBV11-2 and TRBJ2-3 gives the full variable domain: EAGVAQSPRYKIIEKRQSVAFWCNPISGHATLYWYQQILGQGPKLLIQFQNNGVVDDSQLPKDRFSAERLKGVDSTLKIQPAKLEDSAVYLCASSLYLAGGLPDTQYFGPGTRLTVL.

This clonotype has ten or more counts. The genes are TRBV12-3 or TRBV12-4 and TRBJ1-5; D is unclear. Trimming took 3 bases from V and 2 from J, leaving 5 bases between them. This CDR3 spans 13 amino acids. The CDR3: CASSFSGNQPQHF. As DNA, the CDR3 is TGTGCCAGCAGTTTTTCGGGCAATCAGCCCCAGCATTTT.

The rearrangement uses TRBV2 and TRBJ2-3, with 10 bases matching TRBD2. CDR1 SNHLY and CDR2 FYNNEI come from the germline V gene. The V gene end was trimmed by 8 bases and the J gene end by 4 bases; junction bases not matched to a gene: 12. The CDR3 is 16 residues long. For the CDR3, the DNA is TGTGCCAGCGGTTGGCTAGCGGGGGATATTCCAGATACGCAGTATTTT. It translates to CASGWLAGDIPDTQYF.